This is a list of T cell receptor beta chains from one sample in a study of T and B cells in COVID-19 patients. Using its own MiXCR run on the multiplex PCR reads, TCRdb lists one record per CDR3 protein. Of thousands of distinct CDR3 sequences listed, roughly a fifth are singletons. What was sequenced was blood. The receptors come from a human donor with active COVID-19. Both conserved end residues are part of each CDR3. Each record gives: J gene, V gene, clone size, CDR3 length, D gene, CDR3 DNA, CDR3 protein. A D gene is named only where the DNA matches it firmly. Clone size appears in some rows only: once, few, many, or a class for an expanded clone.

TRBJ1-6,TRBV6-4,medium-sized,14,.,TGTGCCAGCAGTGACACGGACAGAAATTCACCCCTCCACTTT,CASSDTDRNSPLHF
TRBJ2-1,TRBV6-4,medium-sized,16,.,TGTGCCAGCAGCAGATTTGACTCGCCCCCATACAATGAGCAGTTCTTC,CASSRFDSPPYNEQFF
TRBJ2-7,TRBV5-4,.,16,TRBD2,TGTGCCAGCAGCTTCTCGTCCGGCGGGAGTTCCTACGAGCAGTACTTC,CASSFSSGGSSYEQYF
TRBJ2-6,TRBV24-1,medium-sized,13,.,TGTGCCACCAGTGTATCTGGGGCCAACGTCCTGACTTTC,CATSVSGANVLTF
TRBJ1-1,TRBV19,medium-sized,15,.,TGTGCCAGTAGTGTCTTCGGACACTCCTACACTGAAGCTTTCTTT,CASSVFGHSYTEAFF
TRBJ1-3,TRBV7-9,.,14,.,TGTGCCACCACCCGGGGGGGATCTGGAAACACCATATATTTT,CATTRGGSGNTIYF
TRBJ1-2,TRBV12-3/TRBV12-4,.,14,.,TGTGCCAGCAGTTTGGCAGGGACTAACTATGGCTACACCTTC,CASSLAGTNYGYTF
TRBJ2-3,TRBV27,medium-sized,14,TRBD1,TGTGCCAGCACCCCCGACAGGGACCCAGATACGCAGTATTTT,CASTPDRDPDTQYF
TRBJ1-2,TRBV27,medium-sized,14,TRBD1,TGTGCCAGCAGTTTCCAGGGGGCTTTTGCTGGCTACACCTTC,CASSFQGAFAGYTF
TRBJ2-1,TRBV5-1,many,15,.,TGCGCCAGCAGCTTGGTTGGCGGAGACTACAATGAGCAGTTCTTC,CASSLVGGDYNEQFF